This T cell receptor (beta chain) is drawn from a study of cytomegalovirus exposure and HLA in healthy donors. At the level of the study: The 90 to 150 validation repertoires matched the roughly 700 first-cohort repertoires in platform, a later analysis reported.

V trimming: 4 bases; J trimming: 6 bases; junction bases outside the gene matches: 8. This CDR3 has 16 amino acids. CDR1 and CDR2 (germline): SGDLS, YYNGEE. Notes on the study in general: Both high specificity and high sensitivity reportedly marked the classifier's diagnosis of cytomegalovirus status.

For this clone: Its specificity is not known.

TCRdb keeps only in-frame clones here, not all; method: immunoSEQ multiplex PCR. The table has 120,000 to 150,000 clones, 88% seen once. Specimen: PBMCs. This TCR was recovered from a young woman in good health and CMV-seropositive. This chain joins TRBV9 and TRBJ2-1, with TRBD2 matching 12 bases. This CDR3 is CASSPRPTSGGNEQFF. As DNA, the CDR3 is TGTGCCAGCAGCCCTCGCCCGACTAGCGGGGGCAATGAGCAGTTCTTC.